The clone carrying this T cell receptor (beta chain) is a singleton in its sample. Data came from immunoSEQ multiplex PCR; TCRdb stores just in-frame clones and leaves some out. This sample has fewer than 65,000 clones, with approximately 90% found just once. The CDR3 contains 15 residues. V lost 2 bases to trimming and J lost 3 bases; unmatched junction nucleotides: 5. CDR1 and CDR2 (germline): MDHEN, SYDVKM. The data are from a study of T cell changes during pregnancy in multiple sclerosis. The chain is built from TRBV28 and TRBJ1-2, with 8 bases that match TRBD1. Sequencing used CD4+ T cells from peripheral blood mononuclear cells, obtained after pregnancy. The sequence came from a female donor with multiple sclerosis, enrolled in a pregnancy study. CDR3 amino acids: CASSLHDRGHYGYTF. DNA of the CDR3: TGTGCCAGCAGTTTACATGACAGGGGTCACTATGGCTACACCTTC.